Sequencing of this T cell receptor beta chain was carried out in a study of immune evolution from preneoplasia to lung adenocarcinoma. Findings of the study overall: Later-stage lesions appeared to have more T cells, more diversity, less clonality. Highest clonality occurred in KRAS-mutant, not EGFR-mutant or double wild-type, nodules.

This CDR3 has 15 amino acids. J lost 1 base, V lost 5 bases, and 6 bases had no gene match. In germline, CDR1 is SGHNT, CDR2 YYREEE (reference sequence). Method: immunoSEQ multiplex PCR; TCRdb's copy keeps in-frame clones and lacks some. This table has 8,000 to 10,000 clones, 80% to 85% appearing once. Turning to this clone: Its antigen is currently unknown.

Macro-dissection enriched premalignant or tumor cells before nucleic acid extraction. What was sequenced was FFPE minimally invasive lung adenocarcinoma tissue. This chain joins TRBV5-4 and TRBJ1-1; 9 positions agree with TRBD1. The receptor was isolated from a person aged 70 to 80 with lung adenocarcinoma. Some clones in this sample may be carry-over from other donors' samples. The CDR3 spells CASRLDRGGNTEAFF. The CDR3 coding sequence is TGTGCCAGCAGACTGGACAGGGGAGGGAACACTGAAGCTTTCTTT. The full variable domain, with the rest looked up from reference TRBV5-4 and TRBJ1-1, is ETGVTQSPTHLIKTRGQQVTLRCSSQSGHNTVSWYQQALGQGPQFIFQYYREEENGRGNFPPRFSGLQFPNYSSELNVNALELDDSALYLCASRLDRGGNTEAFFGQGTRLTVV.